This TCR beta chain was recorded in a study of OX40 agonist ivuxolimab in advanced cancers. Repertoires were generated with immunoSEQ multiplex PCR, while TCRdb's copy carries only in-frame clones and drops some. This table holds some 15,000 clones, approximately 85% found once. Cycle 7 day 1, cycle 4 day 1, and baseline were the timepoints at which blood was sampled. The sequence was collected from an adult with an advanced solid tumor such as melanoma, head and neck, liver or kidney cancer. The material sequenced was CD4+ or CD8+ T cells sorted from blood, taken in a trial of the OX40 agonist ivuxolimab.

In DNA form, the CDR3 reads TGTGCCAGCAGCTTTGGACAGGGCTACAATGAGCAGTTCTTC. Translation: CASSFGQGYNEQFF. V usage is TRBV7-9 and J usage is TRBJ2-1; 8 nucleotides match TRBD1. CDR1 and CDR2 from the germline V gene are SEHNR and FQNEAQ (reference sequence). Trimming at V came to 3 bases and at J to 3 bases, leaving 1 base not matched to a gene. The CDR3 has 14 amino acids.